These T cell receptor beta chains were read from a single sample in a study of blood T cell repertoires in COVID-19. Assay: immunoSEQ multiplex PCR; the TCRdb copy retains only in-frame clones and omits some. This repertoire shows more than 65,000 clones, approximately 90% found once; its top ten account for about 8.1%. Sequenced material: peripheral blood. The receptors derive from a man between 45 and 60 years old with acute or convalescent COVID-19. Both conserved end residues are part of each CDR3. D genes are given only for firm matches. Expanded clones get a size class; other rows say once, few or many, or leave the size out.

V gene	clone size	J gene	D gene	CDR3 DNA	CDR3 protein
TRBV5-1	NA	TRBJ2-3	NA	TGCGCCAGCAGCTTGGGGCTAGGGGGCACAGATACGCAGTATTTT	CASSLGLGGTDTQYF
TRBV19	NA	TRBJ2-1	NA	TGTGCCAGTAGTACCCAGGGAGGGGGCTACAATGAGCAGTTCTTC	CASSTQGGGYNEQFF
TRBV5-4	NA	TRBJ2-3	TRBD2	TGTGCCAGCAGCCGTGGGTTAGCGGGGGTGGGGGAAGATACGCAGTATTTT	CASSRGLAGVGEDTQYF
TRBV2	NA	TRBJ1-6	NA	TGTGCCAGCACTTCGTCAGGGTTGCACAATTCACCCCTCCACTTT	CASTSSGLHNSPLHF
TRBV21-1	NA	TRBJ2-5	NA	TGTGCCAGCAGCAAAGAATTCGGAGGCCAAGAGACCCAGTACTTC	CASSKEFGGQETQYF
TRBV2	NA	TRBJ2-2	TRBD1	TGTGCCAGCAGTGAATTGACAGGGGGAACCGGGGAGCTGTTTTTT	CASSELTGGTGELFF
TRBV7-9	NA	TRBJ2-3	TRBD1	TGTGCCAGCAGCCCTTGGGACAGGGCAGATACGCAGTATTTT	CASSPWDRADTQYF
TRBV28	NA	TRBJ1-2	NA	TGTGCCAGCAGCTTACCGCTTCCGGGGGGCTATGGCTACACCTTC	CASSLPLPGGYGYTF
TRBV7-9	NA	TRBJ1-3	NA	TGTGCCAGCAGCTTAAGAGCGGCTGGTGGAAACACCATATATTTT	CASSLRAAGGNTIYF
TRBV5-6	once	TRBJ1-2	NA	TGTGCCAGCAGCTTGCGTCTTTCTGGCTACACCTTC	CASSLRLSGYTF
TRBV29-1	NA	TRBJ1-5	NA	TGCAGCGCCTCGGTCAGGGATGGCAATCAGCCCCAGCATTTT	CSASVRDGNQPQHF
TRBV9	NA	TRBJ2-5	TRBD2	TGTGCCAGCAGCGTAGGAACTAGCGGGGGGGCGGAAGAGACCCAGTACTTC	CASSVGTSGGAEETQYF
TRBV6-2/TRBV6-3	NA	TRBJ2-1	NA	TGTGCCAGCAGTTACCAGGGGTCGTCGTGGTTCTTC	CASSYQGSSWFF
TRBV3-1/TRBV3-2	NA	TRBJ1-1	NA	TGTGCCAGCAGCCAGACGGGGAACACTGAAGCTTTCTTT	CASSQTGNTEAFF
TRBV28	NA	TRBJ1-5	TRBD1	TGTGCCAGCAGTTCATCCAGGACAGGGTTATATTTT	CASSSSRTGLYF
TRBV6-2/TRBV6-3	NA	TRBJ2-3	TRBD2	TGTGCCAGCAGTTACCAAAAGACTAGCGGGGGAACGTCAGATACGCAGTATTTT	CASSYQKTSGGTSDTQYF
TRBV21-1	NA	TRBJ2-1	NA	TGTGCCAGCAGCGAACCTACAGGGTACAATGAGCAGTTCTTC	CASSEPTGYNEQFF
TRBV3-1/TRBV3-2	NA	TRBJ2-3	NA	TGTGCCAGCAGCCAAGGAGTAGGGGGGGCTAATACGCAGTATTTT	CASSQGVGGANTQYF
TRBV28	NA	TRBJ1-2	TRBD1	TGTGCCAGCAGTGCCCTATCAGGGGGACAGGGGGAATACTATGGCTACACCTTC	CASSALSGGQGEYYGYTF
TRBV5-4	NA	TRBJ2-7	TRBD2	TGTGCCAGCAGCGTTGGACTAGCGGGGTCCTACGAGCAGTACTTC	CASSVGLAGSYEQYF
TRBV2	NA	TRBJ1-6	NA	TGTGCCAGCAGTGAGGAGCATAATTCACCCCTCCACTTT	CASSEEHNSPLHF
TRBV4-2	NA	TRBJ2-7	NA	TGTGCCAGCAGCCGACTAGGGACGGGCTACGAGCAGTACTTC	CASSRLGTGYEQYF
TRBV7-9	NA	TRBJ2-5	TRBD1	TGTGCCAGCAGCTTTCTGACAGGGGGCGCAGGGACCCAGTACTTC	CASSFLTGGAGTQYF
TRBV7-8	NA	TRBJ1-2	TRBD1	TGTGCCAGCAGCCCAAGGGGGCCTAACTATGGCTACACCTTC	CASSPRGPNYGYTF
TRBV30	NA	TRBJ1-1	NA	TGTGCCTGGAAGGACAGAGTGAACACTGAAGCTTTCTTT	CAWKDRVNTEAFF
TRBV9	NA	TRBJ2-2	TRBD2	TGTGCCAGCAGCGCCAGTCGACTAGCGGGGGGGATTAACACCGGGGAGCTGTTTTTT	CASSASRLAGGINTGELFF
TRBV28	NA	TRBJ1-2	NA	TGTGCCAGCAGACTCGATGACCGGGACTATGGCTACACCTTC	CASRLDDRDYGYTF
TRBV4-2	NA	TRBJ2-3	TRBD2	TGTGCCAGCAGCCTGACTAGCGGGGGGGCCGTTGATACGCAGTATTTT	CASSLTSGGAVDTQYF
TRBV6-2/TRBV6-3	NA	TRBJ2-2	TRBD1	TGTGCCAGCAGTCTCCGGGACAGTAACACCGGGGAGCTGTTTTTT	CASSLRDSNTGELFF
TRBV2	NA	TRBJ2-5	NA	TGTGCCAGCGAGTACGGAGGGAAGACCCAGTACTTC	CASEYGGKTQYF
TRBV28	NA	TRBJ1-2	NA	TGTGCCAGCAGTTGGGGGGGGGCAGCGGGGTTAAGATTTTCGGTTGGCTACACCTTC	CASSWGGAAGLRFSVGYTF
TRBV6-2/TRBV6-3	few	TRBJ2-7	NA	TGTGCCAGCAGTTACCAGGGGACGGTTTCCTACGAGCAGTACTTC	CASSYQGTVSYEQYF
TRBV30	few	TRBJ2-5	NA	TGTGCCTGGAGACAGTCCCAAGAGACCCAGTACTTC	CAWRQSQETQYF
TRBV30	NA	TRBJ1-6	TRBD1	TGTGCCTGGAGCGGACCGGGACAGGGTTCACCCCTCCACTTT	CAWSGPGQGSPLHF
TRBV3-1/TRBV3-2	NA	TRBJ2-3	NA	TGTGCCAGCAGCCTTACAGCCGGCGCAGATACGCAGTATTTT	CASSLTAGADTQYF
TRBV9	NA	TRBJ2-3	NA	TGTGCCAGCAGCGTAGATGGGAGTGTTCGAGATACGCAGTATTTT	CASSVDGSVRDTQYF
TRBV7-2	once	TRBJ1-5	NA	TGTGCCAGCAGCTTACAGGGTTATAGCAATCAGCCCCAGCATTTT	CASSLQGYSNQPQHF
TRBV30	NA	TRBJ2-1	NA	TGTGCCTGGAGCTTCCGCGGCTCTAGGGGTAATGAGCAGTTCTTC	CAWSFRGSRGNEQFF
TRBV7-9	NA	TRBJ2-2	TRBD1	TGTGCCAGCAGCCCGACAGGGGTGCCCGGGGAGCTGTTTTTT	CASSPTGVPGELFF
TRBV19	NA	TRBJ1-5	NA	TGTGCCAGTAGTATAATAAATTTGGGAGATCGGGTATCGCCCCAGCATTTT	CASSIINLGDRVSPQHF
TRBV27	NA	TRBJ1-2	NA	TGTGCCAGCAGTTCCACGACTAACAGGGCCGCTAACTATGGCTACACCTTC	CASSSTTNRAANYGYTF
TRBV3-1/TRBV3-2	NA	TRBJ1-1	TRBD1	TGTGCCAGCAGTCTGGACAGGGGTAACACTGAAGCTTTCTTT	CASSLDRGNTEAFF
TRBV11-1	once	TRBJ2-6	TRBD1	TGTGCCAGCAGCCCAAGACAGGGGACCAACGTCCTGACTTTC	CASSPRQGTNVLTF
TRBV15	NA	TRBJ1-5	TRBD1	TGTGCCACCAGCTCCGGGACAGGGGGAACGAGCAATCAGCCCCAGCATTTT	CATSSGTGGTSNQPQHF
TRBV21-1	NA	TRBJ2-7	NA	TGTGCCAGCAGCAAACCTAGGACTACCAAGGGGAGCGAGCAGTACTTC	CASSKPRTTKGSEQYF